These 10 T cell receptor beta chains came from one sample sequenced in a study of shared clonotypes between healthy human individuals. Profiled with immunoSEQ multiplex PCR; TCRdb holds only in-frame clones, not every one. The table lists around 2.5 million clones, 80% to 95% of them singletons, with 0.36% in the top ten. The sequenced sample was naive CD4+ T cells from PBMCs. Subset reported: CD45RA+ positively selected. The source of these receptors is a man between 18 and 29 years old in good health. Some clones in this sample may be carry-over from other donors' samples.

The CDR3: CASSFASEEAFF. CDR3 nucleotides: TGTGCCAGCAGTTTCGCCTCGGAAGAAGCTTTCTTT. V is TRBV6-5 and J is TRBJ1-1; D gene ambiguous. V lost 4 bases and J 8 bases, leaving 11 bases between the germline ends. The germline gives CDR1 MNHEY, CDR2 SVGAGI. There are 12 residues in the CDR3.

The V gene is TRBV7-9, the J gene TRBJ1-4; 7 nucleotides line up with TRBD1. Per germline, CDR1 SEHNR and CDR2 FQNEAQ (reference sequence). The trim removed 1 base at V and 8 bases at J, leaving 4 bases unmatched. The CDR3 runs 14 residues. CDR3 DNA sequence: TGTGCCAGCAGCTTAGGACAGGGAACAGAAAAACTGTTTTTT. It codes for CASSLGQGTEKLFF.

The V and J genes are TRBV2 and TRBJ2-7; unclear D gene. The CDR3 spans 13 residues. The V end was cut by 5 bases, the J end by 6 bases, with 14 bases between. The germline V gene encodes CDR1 SNHLY and CDR2 FYNNEI. CDR3 sequence reads: CASSSERSGEQYF. The CDR3 bases are TGTGCCAGCAGTTCGGAGAGGTCGGGCGAGCAGTACTTC.

The chain links TRBV28 to TRBJ2-5, with 11 bases fitting TRBD1. V shed 5 bases, J shed 5 bases, and the junction held 13 bases outside the gene matches. The CDR3 contains 17 residues. The germline CDR1 and CDR2 sequences are MDHEN and SYDVKM. In nucleotides, the CDR3 is TGTGCCAGCAGTCCCGACCGGGACAGGGGGATTCGCGAGACCCAGTACTTC. Its translation: CASSPDRDRGIRETQYF. Full variable domain (outside the CDR3, taken from reference TRBV28 and TRBJ2-5): DVKVTQSSRYLVKRTGEKVFLECVQDMDHENMFWYRQDPGLGLRLIYFSYDVKMKEKGDIPEGYSVSREKKERFSLILESASTNQTSMYLCASSPDRDRGIRETQYFGPGTRLLVL.

The chain recombines TRBV28 with TRBJ1-2; the D is unclear. This CDR3 is built from 14 residues. The germline gives CDR1 MDHEN, CDR2 SYDVKM. Trimming shortened V by 6 bases and J by 0 bases, and 11 bases separated the two germline ends. The DNA for the CDR3 is TGTGCCAGCAGGTGGCAGGAAGCTAACTATGGCTACACCTTC. Residues: CASRWQEANYGYTF.

The chain carries TRBV6-5 and TRBJ1-5; D ambiguous. This CDR3 is built from 15 residues. V was pared by 6 bases and J by 4 bases, with 16 bases between. Germline loops: CDR1 MNHEY, CDR2 SVGAGI. CDR3 amino acids: CASRFDGFPNQPQHF. CDR3 DNA sequence: TGTGCCAGCAGATTTGATGGGTTTCCGAATCAGCCCCAGCATTTT.

The genes are TRBV9 and TRBJ2-7, with TRBD2 matching 8 bases. CDR3 length: 15 amino acids. J lost 0 bases, V lost 3 bases, and 5 bases had no gene match. CDR1 and CDR2 (germline): SGDLS, YYNGEE. Here the CDR3 reads CASSATSGRSYEQYF. The CDR3 DNA reads TGTGCCAGCAGCGCTACTAGCGGACGCTCCTACGAGCAGTACTTC.

This clone occurred once. CDR3 sequence (DNA): TGTGCCAGCATATGGACAGGGGGAAACACAGATACGCAGTATTTT. Translation gives CASIWTGGNTDTQYF. The V gene is TRBV6-1, the J gene TRBJ2-3, with 10 positions matching TRBD1. The ends lost 7 bases at V and 2 bases at J; junction bases unmatched: 6. The CDR3 spans 15 residues. In germline, CDR1 is MNHNS, CDR2 SASEGT.

This sequence joins TRBV5-1 and TRBJ1-2, with D tentatively TRBD1 (6 bases). The CDR3 loop spans 15 amino acids. Trimming left V 0 bases short and J 3 bases short, with 12 bases between. CDR1 and CDR2 (germline): SGHRS, YFSETQ. The CDR3 DNA follows: TGCGCCAGCAGCTTGGTTACTCCAGGGGACTATGGCTACACCTTC. Amino acid sequence: CASSLVTPGDYGYTF.

This chain links TRBV5-1 with TRBJ2-3; D remains unclear. In germline, CDR1 is SGHRS, CDR2 YFSETQ. The CDR3 totals 15 residues. V lost 1 base and J lost 2, with 11 bases in between. This chain's CDR3 is CASSLTASTTDTQYF. In DNA, the CDR3 is TGCGCCAGCAGCTTGACCGCGTCTACCACAGATACGCAGTATTTT.